A few counts support the clone carrying this TCR beta chain. The antigen remains undetermined. Germline V gives CDR1 SGHAT, CDR2 FQNNGV. This CDR3 contains 16 residues. V lost 5 bases, J lost 0 bases, and 6 bases stayed unmatched. This specimen belongs to a study of T cell repertoires in cytomegalovirus infection. General study findings and limits: Within the response measured ex vivo, HLA-C-restricted CMV-specific TCR beta clonotypes were dominant.

Each CDR3 protein is one row after TCRdb ran MiXCR on the reads. The data hold roughly 920,000 distinct CDR3 sequences, with approximately 31% observed a single time. V and J are TRBV11-2 and TRBJ2-2, with 7 bases lining up with TRBD2. Material: cultured CD8+ T cells from PBMCs, obtained from culture after CMV antigen stimulation. This clonotype originated in a human donor in good health (CMV status not recorded). Some clones in this sample may be carry-over from other donors' samples. CDR3 sequence reads: CASSHSGGSNTGELFF. CDR3 bases: TGTGCCAGCAGCCACTCGGGGGGATCGAACACCGGGGAGCTGTTTTTT.